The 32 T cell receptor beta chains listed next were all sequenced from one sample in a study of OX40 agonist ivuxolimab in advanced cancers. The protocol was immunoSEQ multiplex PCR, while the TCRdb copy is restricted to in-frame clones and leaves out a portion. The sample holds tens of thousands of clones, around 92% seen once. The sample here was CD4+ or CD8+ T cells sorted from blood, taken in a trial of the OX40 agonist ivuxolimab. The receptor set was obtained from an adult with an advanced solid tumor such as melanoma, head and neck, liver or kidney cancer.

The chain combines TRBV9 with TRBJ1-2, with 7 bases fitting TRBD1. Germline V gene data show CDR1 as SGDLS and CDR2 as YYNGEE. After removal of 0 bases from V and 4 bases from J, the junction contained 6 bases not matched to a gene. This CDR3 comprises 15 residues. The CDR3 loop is CASSVVGDSAYGYTF. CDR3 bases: TGTGCCAGCAGCGTAGTGGGGGACAGCGCCTATGGCTACACCTTC. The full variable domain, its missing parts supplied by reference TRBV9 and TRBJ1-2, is DSGVTQTPKHLITATGQRVTLRCSPRSGDLSVYWYQQSLDQGLQFLIQYYNGEERAKGNILERFSAQQFPDLHSELNLSSLELGDSALYFCASSVVGDSAYGYTFGSGTRLTVV.

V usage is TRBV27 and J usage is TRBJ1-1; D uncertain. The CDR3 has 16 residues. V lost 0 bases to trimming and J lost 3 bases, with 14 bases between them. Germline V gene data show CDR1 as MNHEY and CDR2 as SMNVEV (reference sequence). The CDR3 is CASSLSIGEGYTEAFF. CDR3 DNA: TGTGCCAGCAGTTTATCGATTGGAGAGGGCTACACTGAAGCTTTCTTT.

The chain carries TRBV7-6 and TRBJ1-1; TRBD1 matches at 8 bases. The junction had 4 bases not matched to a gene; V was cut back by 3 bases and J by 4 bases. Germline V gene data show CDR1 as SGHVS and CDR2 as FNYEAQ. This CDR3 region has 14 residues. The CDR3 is CASSFDRGGTEAFF. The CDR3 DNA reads TGTGCCAGCAGCTTCGACAGGGGAGGCACTGAAGCTTTCTTT.

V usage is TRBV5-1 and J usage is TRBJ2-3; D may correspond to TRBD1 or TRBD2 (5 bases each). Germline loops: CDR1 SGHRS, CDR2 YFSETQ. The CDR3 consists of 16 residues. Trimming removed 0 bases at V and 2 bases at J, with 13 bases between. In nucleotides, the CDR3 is TGCGCCAGCAGCTTGGCCCTCGGGGCCCCCACAGATACGCAGTATTTT. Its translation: CASSLALGAPTDTQYF.

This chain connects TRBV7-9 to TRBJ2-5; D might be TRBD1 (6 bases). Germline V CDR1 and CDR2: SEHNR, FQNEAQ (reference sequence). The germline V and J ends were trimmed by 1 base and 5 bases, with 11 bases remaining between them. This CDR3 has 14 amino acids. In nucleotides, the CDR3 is TGTGCCAGCAGCTTAGGAGGGGGTCTGGAGACCCAGTACTTC. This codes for CASSLGGGLETQYF.

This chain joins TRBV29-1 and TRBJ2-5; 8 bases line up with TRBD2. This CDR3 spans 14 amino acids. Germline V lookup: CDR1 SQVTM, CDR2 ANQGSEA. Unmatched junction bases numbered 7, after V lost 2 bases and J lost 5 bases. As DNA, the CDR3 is TGCAGCGTTGAAAAGGCGGGGGGTGGCGAGACCCAGTACTTC. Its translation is CSVEKAGGGETQYF. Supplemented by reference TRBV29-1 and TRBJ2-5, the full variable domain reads SAVISQKPSRDICQRGTSLTIQCQVDSQVTMMFWYRQQPGQSLTLIATANQGSEATYESGFVIDKFPISRPNLTFSTLTVSNMSPEDSSIYLCSVEKAGGGETQYFGPGTRLLVL.

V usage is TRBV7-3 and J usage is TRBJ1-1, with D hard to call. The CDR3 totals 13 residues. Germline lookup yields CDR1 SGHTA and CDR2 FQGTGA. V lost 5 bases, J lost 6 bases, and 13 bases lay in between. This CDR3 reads CASSANRPSEAFF. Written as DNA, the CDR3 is TGTGCCAGCAGCGCAAACCGACCGTCTGAAGCTTTCTTT.

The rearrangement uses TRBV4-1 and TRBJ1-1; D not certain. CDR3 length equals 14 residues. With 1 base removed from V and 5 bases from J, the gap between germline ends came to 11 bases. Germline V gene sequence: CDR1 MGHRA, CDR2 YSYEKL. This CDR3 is CASSQVSELTEAFF. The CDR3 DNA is TGCGCCAGCAGCCAAGTCTCGGAATTGACTGAAGCTTTCTTT.

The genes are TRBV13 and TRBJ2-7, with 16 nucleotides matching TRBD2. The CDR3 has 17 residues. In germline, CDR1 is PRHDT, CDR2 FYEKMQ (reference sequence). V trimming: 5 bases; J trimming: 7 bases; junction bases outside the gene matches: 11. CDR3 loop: CASSQGTSGGAGVEQYF. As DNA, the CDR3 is TGTGCCAGCAGCCAAGGGACTAGCGGGGGGGCTGGGGTTGAGCAGTACTTC.

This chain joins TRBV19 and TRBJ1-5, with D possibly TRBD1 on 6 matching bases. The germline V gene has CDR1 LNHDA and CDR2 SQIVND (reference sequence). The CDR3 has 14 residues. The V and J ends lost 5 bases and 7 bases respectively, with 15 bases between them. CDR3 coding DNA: TGTGCCAGTAGTCGAAATCCAGGGGCCCAGCCCCAGCATTTT. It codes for CASSRNPGAQPQHF.

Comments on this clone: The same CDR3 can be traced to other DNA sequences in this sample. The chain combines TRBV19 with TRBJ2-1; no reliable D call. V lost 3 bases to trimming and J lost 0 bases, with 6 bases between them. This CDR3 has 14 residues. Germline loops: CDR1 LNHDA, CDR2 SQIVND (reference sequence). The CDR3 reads CASSISDSYNEQFF. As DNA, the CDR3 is TGTGCCAGTAGTATTTCGGACTCCTACAATGAGCAGTTCTTC.

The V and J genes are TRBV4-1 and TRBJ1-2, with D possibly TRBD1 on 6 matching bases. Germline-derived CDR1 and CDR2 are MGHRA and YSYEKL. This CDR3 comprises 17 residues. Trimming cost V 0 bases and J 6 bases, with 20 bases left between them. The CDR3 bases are TGCGCCAGCAGCCAAGAAACCGGGACACTTCATAGCGATGGCTACACCTTC. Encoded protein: CASSQETGTLHSDGYTF.

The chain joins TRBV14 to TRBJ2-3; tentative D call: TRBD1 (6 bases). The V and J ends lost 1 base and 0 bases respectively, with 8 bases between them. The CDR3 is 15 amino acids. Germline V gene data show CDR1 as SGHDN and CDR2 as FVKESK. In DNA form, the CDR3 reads TGTGCCAGCAGCCAAGGTGGGACAAGCACAGATACGCAGTATTTT. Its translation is CASSQGGTSTDTQYF.

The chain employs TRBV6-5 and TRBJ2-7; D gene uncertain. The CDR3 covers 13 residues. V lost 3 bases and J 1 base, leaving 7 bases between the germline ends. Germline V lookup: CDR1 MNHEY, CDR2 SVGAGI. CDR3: CASSYEHSYEQYF. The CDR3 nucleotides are TGTGCCAGCAGTTATGAACATTCCTACGAGCAGTACTTC.

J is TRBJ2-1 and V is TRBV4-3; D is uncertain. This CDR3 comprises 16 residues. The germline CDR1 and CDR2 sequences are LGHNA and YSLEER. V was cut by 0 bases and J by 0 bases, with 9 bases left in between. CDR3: CASSQDLGNSYNEQFF. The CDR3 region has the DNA TGCGCCAGCAGCCAAGATCTGGGTAACTCCTACAATGAGCAGTTCTTC.

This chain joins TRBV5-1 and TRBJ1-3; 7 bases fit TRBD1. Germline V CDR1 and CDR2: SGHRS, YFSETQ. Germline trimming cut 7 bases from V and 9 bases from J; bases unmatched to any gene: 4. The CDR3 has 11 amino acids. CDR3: CASAQGGTIYF. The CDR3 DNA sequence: TGCGCCAGCGCTCAGGGGGGCACCATATATTTT.

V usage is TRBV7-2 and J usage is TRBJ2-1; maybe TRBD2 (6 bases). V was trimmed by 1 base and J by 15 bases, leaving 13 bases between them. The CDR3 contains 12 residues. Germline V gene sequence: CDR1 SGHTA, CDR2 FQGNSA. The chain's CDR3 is CASSLERERRFF. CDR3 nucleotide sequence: TGTGCCAGCAGCTTAGAACGGGAGCGTCGGTTCTTC.

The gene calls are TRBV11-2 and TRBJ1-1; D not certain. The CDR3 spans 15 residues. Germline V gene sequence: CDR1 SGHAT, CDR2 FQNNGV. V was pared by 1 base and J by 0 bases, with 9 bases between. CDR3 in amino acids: CASSLVFGMNTEAFF. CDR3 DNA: TGTGCCAGCAGCTTAGTTTTCGGGATGAACACTGAAGCTTTCTTT. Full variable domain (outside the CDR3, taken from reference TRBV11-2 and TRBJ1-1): EAGVAQSPRYKIIEKRQSVAFWCNPISGHATLYWYQQILGQGPKLLIQFQNNGVVDDSQLPKDRFSAERLKGVDSTLKIQPAKLEDSAVYLCASSLVFGMNTEAFFGQGTRLTVV.

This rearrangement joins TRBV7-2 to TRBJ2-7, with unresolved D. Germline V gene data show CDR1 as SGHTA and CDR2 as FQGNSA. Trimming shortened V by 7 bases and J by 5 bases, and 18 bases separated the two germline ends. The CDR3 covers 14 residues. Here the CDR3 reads CASTIGSGLDEQYF. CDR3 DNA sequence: TGTGCCAGCACCATAGGGTCGGGCTTGGACGAGCAGTACTTC.

In DNA, the CDR3 is TGTGCCAGCACCCACCCGGCAGAGGACAGGCTCCAAGAGACCCAGTACTTC. It encodes CASTHPAEDRLQETQYF. The chain employs TRBV7-9 and TRBJ2-5; 7 nucleotides line up with TRBD1. CDR3 length: 17 residues. The V gene end was trimmed by 7 bases and the J gene end by 1 base; junction bases not matched to a gene: 15. The V gene's germline CDR1 is SEHNR and CDR2 FQNEAQ (reference sequence).

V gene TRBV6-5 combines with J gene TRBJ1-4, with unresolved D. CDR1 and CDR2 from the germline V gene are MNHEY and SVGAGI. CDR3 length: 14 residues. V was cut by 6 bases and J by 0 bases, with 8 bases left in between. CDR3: CASSLSTTNEKLFF. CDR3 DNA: TGTGCCAGCAGCCTCAGCACAACTAATGAAAAACTGTTTTTT.

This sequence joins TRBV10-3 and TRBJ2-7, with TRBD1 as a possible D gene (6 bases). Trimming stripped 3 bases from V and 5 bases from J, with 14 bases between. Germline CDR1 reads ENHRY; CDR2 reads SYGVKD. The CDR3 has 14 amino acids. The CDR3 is CAISDLQGLHEQYF. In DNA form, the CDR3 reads TGTGCCATCAGTGATCTACAGGGTTTACACGAGCAGTACTTC.

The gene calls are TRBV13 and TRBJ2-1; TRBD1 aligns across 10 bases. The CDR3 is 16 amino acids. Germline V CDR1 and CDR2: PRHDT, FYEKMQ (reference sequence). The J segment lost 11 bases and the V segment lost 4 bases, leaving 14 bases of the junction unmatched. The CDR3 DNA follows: TGTGCCAGCAGCTCCTCCGGGACAGGGGAAAGTATTAAGCAGTTCTTC. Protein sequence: CASSSSGTGESIKQFF.

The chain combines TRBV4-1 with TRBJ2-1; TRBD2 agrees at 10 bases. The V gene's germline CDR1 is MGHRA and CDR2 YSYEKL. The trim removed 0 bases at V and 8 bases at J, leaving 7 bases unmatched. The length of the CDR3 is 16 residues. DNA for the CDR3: TGCGCCAGCAGCCAAGATCCCAGCGGGGGGGCGGATGAGCAGTTCTTC. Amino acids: CASSQDPSGGADEQFF.

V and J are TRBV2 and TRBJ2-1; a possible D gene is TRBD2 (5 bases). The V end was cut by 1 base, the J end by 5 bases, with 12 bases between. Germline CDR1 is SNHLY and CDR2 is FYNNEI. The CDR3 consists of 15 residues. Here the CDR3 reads CASSEDSSSDNEQFF. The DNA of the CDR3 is TGTGCCAGCAGTGAAGACTCTAGCTCTGACAATGAGCAGTTCTTC.

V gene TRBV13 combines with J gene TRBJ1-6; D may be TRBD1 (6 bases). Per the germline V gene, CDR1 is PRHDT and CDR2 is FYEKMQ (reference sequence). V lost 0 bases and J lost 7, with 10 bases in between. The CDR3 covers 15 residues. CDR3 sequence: CASSLGEGGNSPLHF. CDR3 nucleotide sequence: TGTGCCAGCAGCTTAGGGGAGGGGGGAAATTCACCCCTCCACTTT.

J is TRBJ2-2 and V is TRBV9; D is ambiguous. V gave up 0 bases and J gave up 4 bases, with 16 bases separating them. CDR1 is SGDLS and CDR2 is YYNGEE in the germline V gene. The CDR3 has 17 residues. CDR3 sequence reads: CASSVGLREVGTGELFF. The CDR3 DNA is TGTGCCAGCAGCGTAGGGCTAAGGGAAGTAGGCACCGGGGAGCTGTTTTTT.

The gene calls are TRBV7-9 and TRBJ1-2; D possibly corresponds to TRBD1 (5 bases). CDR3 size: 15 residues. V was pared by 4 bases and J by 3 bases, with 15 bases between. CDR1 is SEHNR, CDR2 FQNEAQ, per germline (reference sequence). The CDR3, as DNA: TGTGCCAGCAGCTCGGGACTGCGAGATTACTATGGCTACACCTTC. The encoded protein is CASSSGLRDYYGYTF.

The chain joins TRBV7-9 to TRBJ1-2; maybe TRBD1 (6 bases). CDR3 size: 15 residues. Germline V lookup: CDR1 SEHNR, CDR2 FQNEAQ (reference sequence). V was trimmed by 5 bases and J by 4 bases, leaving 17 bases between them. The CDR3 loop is CASSPVPAGAYGYTF. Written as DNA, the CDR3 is TGTGCCAGCAGCCCGGTCCCCGCAGGGGCCTATGGCTACACCTTC.

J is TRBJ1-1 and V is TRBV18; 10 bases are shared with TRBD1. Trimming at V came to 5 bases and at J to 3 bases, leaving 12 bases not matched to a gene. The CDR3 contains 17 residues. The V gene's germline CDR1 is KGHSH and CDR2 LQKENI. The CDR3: CASSSYRDRGRDTEAFF. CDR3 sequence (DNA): TGTGCCAGCTCATCCTACCGGGACAGGGGACGGGACACTGAAGCTTTCTTT.

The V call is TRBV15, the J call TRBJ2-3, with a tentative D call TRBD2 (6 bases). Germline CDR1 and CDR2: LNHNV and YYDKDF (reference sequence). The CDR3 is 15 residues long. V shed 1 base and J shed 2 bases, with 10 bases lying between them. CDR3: CATSRGGRDTDTQYF. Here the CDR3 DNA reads TGTGCCACCAGCAGAGGAGGGCGGGACACAGATACGCAGTATTTT.

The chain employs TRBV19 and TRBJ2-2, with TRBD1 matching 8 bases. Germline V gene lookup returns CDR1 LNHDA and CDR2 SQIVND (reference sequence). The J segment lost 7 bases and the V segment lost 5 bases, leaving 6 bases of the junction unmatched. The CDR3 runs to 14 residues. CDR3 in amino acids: CASSAWTGSGELFF. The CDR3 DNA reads TGTGCCAGTAGTGCCTGGACAGGGAGCGGGGAGCTGTTTTTT.